These T cell receptor beta chains were read from a single sample in a study of human T cells and chemical hapten exposure. TCRdb ran MiXCR on the RACE reads and lists one entry per CDR3 protein. The table shows over 150,000 distinct CDR3 sequences, with about 27% occurring only once. Sequences were derived from whole blood, sampled in connection with sensitization to the hapten diphenylcyclopropenone (DPC). All receptors come from a woman younger than 30 with alopecia areata. Some clones in this sample may be carry-over from other donors' samples. Both conserved end residues are part of each CDR3. A D gene is named only where the DNA matches it firmly. Some rows mark clone size as missing; the rest say once, few, many or name a class of expanded clone.

cdr3_aa | cdr3_nt | clone_size | v_call | d_call | j_call
CAWRVQTVAGELFF | TGTGCCTGGAGAGTTCAGACGGTGGCCGGGGAGCTGTTTTTT | few | TRBV30 | - | TRBJ2-2
CASSQAAGRDEQYF | TGTGCCAGCAGCCAAGCGGCGGGCCGTGACGAGCAGTACTTC | many | TRBV4-2 | - | TRBJ2-7
CASSPSGLQLRETQYF | TGTGCCAGCAGCCCCTCAGGGCTACAACTAAGGGAGACCCAGTACTTC | - | TRBV7-2 | - | TRBJ2-5
CAISESSSNTGELFF | TGTGCCATCAGTGAGTCGAGCTCAAACACCGGGGAGCTGTTTTTT | few | TRBV10-3 | - | TRBJ2-2
CARNEQYF | TGTGCCCGGAACGAGCAGTACTTC | - | TRBV11-2 | - | TRBJ2-7
CASSFDTDTQYF | TGTGCCAGCAGCTTTGACACAGATACGCAGTATTTT | many | TRBV11-2 | - | TRBJ2-3
CASGPGRALVETQYF | TGTGCTAGTGGGCCCGGCAGGGCCCTGGTAGAGACCCAGTACTTC | - | TRBV12-5 | - | TRBJ2-5
CSVDWVGQGHHEQYF | TGCAGCGTTGATTGGGTGGGACAGGGTCATCACGAGCAGTACTTC | - | TRBV29-1 | TRBD1 | TRBJ2-7
CASSYRTATNYGYTF | TGTGCCAGCAGTTACCGGACAGCGACTAACTATGGCTACACCTTC | - | TRBV6-6 | - | TRBJ1-2
CASTPDGRAGELFF | TGTGCCAGCACCCCAGACGGGCGGGCCGGGGAGCTGTTTTTT | - | TRBV2 | - | TRBJ2-2
CASFDRFNGYTF | TGTGCCAGCTTCGACAGGTTCAATGGCTACACCTTC | few | TRBV9 | - | TRBJ1-2
CASSPGRRTLNEKLFF | TGTGCCAGCAGCCCAGGACGGAGGACCCTTAATGAAAAACTGTTTTTT | once | TRBV11-2 | - | TRBJ1-4
CASSSLPRTVSYEQYF | TGTGCCAGCAGCTCCCTTCCTAGGACTGTTTCCTACGAGCAGTACTTC | few | TRBV11-2 | - | TRBJ2-7
CASSRPSTIMMTQYF | TGTGCCAGCAGCCGTCCGTCGACTATTATGATGACCCAGTACTTC | - | TRBV7-2 | - | TRBJ2-5
CSSPAGTGELFF | TGCAGTTCCCCCGCGGGGACCGGGGAGCTGTTTTTT | many | TRBV20-1 | - | TRBJ2-2
CDNEEPPFYGYTF | TGTGATAACGAAGAGCCGCCGTTCTATGGCTACACCTTC | few | TRBV6-2/TRBV6-3 | - | TRBJ1-2
CSVEEGENIQYF | TGCAGCGTTGAGGAGGGGGAAAACATTCAGTACTTC | many | TRBV29-1 | - | TRBJ2-4
CASSFPTGVVIDEQYF | TGTGCCAGCAGTTTCCCGACAGGGGTAGTTATCGACGAGCAGTACTTC | - | TRBV12-3/TRBV12-4 | TRBD1 | TRBJ2-7
CSVELGQETQYF | TGCAGCGTTGAGCTTGGCCAGGAGACCCAGTACTTC | few | TRBV29-1 | - | TRBJ2-5
CASSQVRNGANGYTF | TGCGCCAGCAGCCAAGTTCGCAACGGGGCTAATGGCTACACCTTC | few | TRBV4-1 | - | TRBJ1-2
CASSYRGLDEQFF | TGTGCCAGCAGTTACCGGGGTTTAGATGAGCAGTTCTTC | once | TRBV6-5 | - | TRBJ2-1
CASSLPDRIQETQYF | TGTGCCAGCAGTCTACCCGACAGGATACAAGAGACCCAGTACTTC | few | TRBV6-4 | - | TRBJ2-5
CASSVLAGGSAAILDTQYF | TGTGCCAGCAGCGTACTAGCGGGGGGTAGCGCCGCTATCTTGGATACGCAGTATTTT | - | TRBV9 | TRBD2 | TRBJ2-3
CASSQTTRDSGRYGYTF | TGTGCCAGCAGCCAGACTACAAGGGACAGCGGCCGGTATGGCTACACCTTC | - | TRBV4-2 | TRBD1 | TRBJ1-2
CASSENRAGTQYF | TGTGCCAGCAGTGAAAACCGGGCGGGGACCCAGTACTTC | many | TRBV25-1 | - | TRBJ2-5
CASSNGVANTGELFF | TGTGCCAGCAGCAATGGTGTCGCGAACACCGGGGAGCTGTTTTTT | - | TRBV7-8 | - | TRBJ2-2
CASSSDSVSGRRHEQFF | TGTGCCAGCAGCTCAGACTCCGTTAGCGGGAGGCGGCATGAGCAGTTCTTC | - | TRBV13 | TRBD2 | TRBJ2-1
CASSGPADPHYGYTF | TGTGCCAGCAGTGGTCCGGCAGACCCCCACTATGGCTACACCTTC | - | TRBV7-9 | - | TRBJ1-2
CASTISGRRLPSGNTIYF | TGTGCCAGCACCATTTCCGGGAGACGATTACCCTCTGGAAACACCATATATTTT | - | TRBV7-2 | - | TRBJ1-3
CASGLVVGPGLSGNTIYF | TGTGCTAGTGGTTTGGTAGTAGGTCCAGGCCTCTCTGGAAACACCATATATTTT | few | TRBV12-5 | - | TRBJ1-3
CASSPRGTDLYGYTF | TGTGCCAGCAGCCCCAGGGGGACTGATCTCTATGGCTACACCTTC | few | TRBV9 | TRBD1 | TRBJ1-2
CASSVEGGMNTEAFF | TGTGCCAGCAGCGTAGAAGGCGGTATGAACACTGAAGCTTTCTTT | - | TRBV9 | - | TRBJ1-1
CASSDLTLAKLFF | TGCGCCAGCAGCGACCTGACCCTGGCAAAACTGTTTTTT | - | TRBV4-1 | - | TRBJ1-4
CATSRDPQVGELFF | TGTGCCACCAGCAGAGACCCCCAGGTCGGGGAGCTGTTTTTT | - | TRBV15 | - | TRBJ2-2
CASSLVGGEYEQYF | TGTGCCAGCAGCTTAGTAGGGGGGGAATACGAGCAGTACTTC | few | TRBV11-2 | - | TRBJ2-7
CASRYGGANTGELFF | TGTGCCAGCCGCTACGGCGGGGCTAACACCGGGGAGCTGTTTTTT | - | TRBV11-3 | - | TRBJ2-2
CASSLVSSGNTEAFF | TGTGCCAGCAGCTTAGTTAGTAGTGGGAACACTGAAGCTTTCTTT | few | TRBV7-2 | - | TRBJ1-1
CASRTTLSGANVLTF | TGTGCCAGCAGGACAACCCTATCTGGGGCCAACGTCCTGACTTTC | - | TRBV6-2/TRBV6-3 | - | TRBJ2-6
CASSSWAGSNQPQHF | TGTGCCAGCAGCTCCTGGGCGGGGAGCAATCAGCCCCAGCATTTT | - | TRBV7-2 | - | TRBJ1-5
CASSHKEWYTGELFF | TGTGCCAGCAGCCATAAGGAATGGTACACCGGGGAGCTGTTTTTT | few | TRBV7-2 | - | TRBJ2-2
CASSYGGGISYGYTF | TGTGCCAGCAGTTACGGAGGCGGGATCTCTTATGGCTACACCTTC | few | TRBV6-5 | - | TRBJ1-2
CASSVGGATQYF | TGCGCCAGCAGCGTCGGGGGCGCTACGCAGTATTTT | - | TRBV10-2 | - | TRBJ2-3
CASSTQGYEQYF | TGTGCCAGCAGCACCCAGGGTTACGAGCAGTACTTC | - | TRBV7-2 | - | TRBJ2-7
CASSQASGTRRGAQYF | TGCGCCAGCAGCCAAGCCTCCGGGACTAGAAGGGGGGCCCAGTACTTC | - | TRBV4-1 | TRBD2 | TRBJ2-5
CASKEGAKNIQYF | TGTGCCAGCAAAGAGGGAGCCAAAAACATTCAGTACTTC | once | TRBV5-6 | - | TRBJ2-4
CASSEWGNTEAFF | TGTGCCAGCAGTGAATGGGGGAACACTGAAGCTTTCTTT | few | TRBV6-1 | - | TRBJ1-1
CASSTSGGRGYEQYF | TGCGCCAGCAGCACAAGCGGGGGGAGAGGCTACGAGCAGTACTTC | few | TRBV4-1 | TRBD2 | TRBJ2-7
CASSGYGSRTDSGANVLTF | TGTGCCAGCAGCGGGTACGGTTCAAGGACAGACTCCGGGGCCAACGTCCTGACTTTC | - | TRBV9 | - | TRBJ2-6
CASSPEPRAALSQYF | TGCGCCAGCAGCCCAGAGCCTCGGGCGGCACTTTCGCAGTATTTT | once | TRBV4-1 | - | TRBJ2-3
CASSRGLAAYEQYF | TGTGCCAGCAGCCGCGGACTAGCGGCCTACGAGCAGTACTTC | - | TRBV11-1 | TRBD2 | TRBJ2-7
CASSYFSGRGSNEQFF | TGTGCCAGCAGTTACTTCTCCGGGAGGGGTTCCAATGAGCAGTTCTTC | - | TRBV6-2/TRBV6-3 | TRBD2 | TRBJ2-1
CASSQVARGHYGYTF | TGTGCCAGCAGCCAAGTAGCCAGGGGCCATTATGGCTACACCTTC | few | TRBV3-1 | - | TRBJ1-2
CSVLQGGNYEQYF | TGCAGCGTTCTACAGGGGGGAAACTACGAGCAGTACTTC | - | TRBV29-1 | TRBD1 | TRBJ2-7
CATKISLSYNEQFF | TGTGCCACCAAGATCAGTTTATCCTACAATGAGCAGTTCTTC | - | TRBV6-2/TRBV6-3 | - | TRBJ2-1